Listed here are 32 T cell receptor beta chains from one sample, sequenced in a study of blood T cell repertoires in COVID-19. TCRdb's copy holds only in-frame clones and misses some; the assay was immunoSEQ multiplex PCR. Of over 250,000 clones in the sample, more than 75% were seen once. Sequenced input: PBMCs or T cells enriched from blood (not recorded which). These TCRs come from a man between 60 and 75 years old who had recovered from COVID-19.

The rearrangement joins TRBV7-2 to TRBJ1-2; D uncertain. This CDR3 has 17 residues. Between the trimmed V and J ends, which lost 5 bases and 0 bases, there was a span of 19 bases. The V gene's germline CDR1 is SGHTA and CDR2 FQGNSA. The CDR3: CASSPAEGKLANYGYTF. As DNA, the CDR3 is TGTGCCAGCAGCCCTGCGGAGGGTAAATTAGCTAACTATGGCTACACCTTC.

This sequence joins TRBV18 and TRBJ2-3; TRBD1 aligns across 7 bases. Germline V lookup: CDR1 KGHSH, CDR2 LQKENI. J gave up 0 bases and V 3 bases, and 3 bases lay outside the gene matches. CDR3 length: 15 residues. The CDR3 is CASSPGQASTDTQYF. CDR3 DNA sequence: TGTGCCAGCTCACCCGGACAGGCTAGCACAGATACGCAGTATTTT.

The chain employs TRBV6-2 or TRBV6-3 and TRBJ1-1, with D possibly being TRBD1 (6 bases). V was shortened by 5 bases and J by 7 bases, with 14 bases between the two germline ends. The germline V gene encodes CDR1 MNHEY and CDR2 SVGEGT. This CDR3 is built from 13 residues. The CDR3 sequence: CASSLSGHLEAFF. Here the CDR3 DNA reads TGTGCCAGCAGTCTCTCGGGACACCTTGAAGCTTTCTTT.

The CDR3 region is CASSTRGGETQYF. The CDR3 DNA is TGCGCCAGCAGCACCCGGGGGGGAGAGACCCAGTACTTC. The chain employs TRBV5-1 and TRBJ2-5, with 8 bases fitting TRBD2. This CDR3 contains 13 residues. V was clipped by 4 bases and J by 4 bases; unmatched bases: 3. Germline V gene data show CDR1 as SGHRS and CDR2 as YFSETQ.

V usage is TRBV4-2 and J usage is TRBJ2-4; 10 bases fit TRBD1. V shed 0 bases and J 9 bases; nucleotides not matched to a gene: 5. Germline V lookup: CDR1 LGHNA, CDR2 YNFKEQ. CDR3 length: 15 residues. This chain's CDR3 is CASSQDGTGVSIQYF. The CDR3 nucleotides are TGTGCCAGCAGCCAAGACGGGACAGGGGTCAGCATTCAGTACTTC.

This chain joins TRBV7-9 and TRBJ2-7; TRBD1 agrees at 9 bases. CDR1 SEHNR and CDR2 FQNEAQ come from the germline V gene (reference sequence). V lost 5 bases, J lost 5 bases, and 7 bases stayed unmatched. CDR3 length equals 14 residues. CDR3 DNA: TGTGCCAGCAGCCTAGGGACAGGGTCCCACGAGCAGTACTTC. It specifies CASSLGTGSHEQYF.

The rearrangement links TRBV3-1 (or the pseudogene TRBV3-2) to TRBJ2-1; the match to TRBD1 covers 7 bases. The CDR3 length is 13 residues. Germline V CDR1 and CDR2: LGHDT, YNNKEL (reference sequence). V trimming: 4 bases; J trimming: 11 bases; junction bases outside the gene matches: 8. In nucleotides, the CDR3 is TGTGCCAGCAGCCTTAGACAGGGCGGACAGCAGTTCTTC. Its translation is CASSLRQGGQQFF.

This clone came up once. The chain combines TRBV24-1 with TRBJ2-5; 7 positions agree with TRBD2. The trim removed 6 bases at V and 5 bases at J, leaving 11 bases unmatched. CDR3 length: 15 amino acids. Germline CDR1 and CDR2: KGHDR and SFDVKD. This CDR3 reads CATSPATTSVETQYF. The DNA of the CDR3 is TGTGCCACCAGTCCTGCAACTACTAGCGTGGAGACCCAGTACTTC.

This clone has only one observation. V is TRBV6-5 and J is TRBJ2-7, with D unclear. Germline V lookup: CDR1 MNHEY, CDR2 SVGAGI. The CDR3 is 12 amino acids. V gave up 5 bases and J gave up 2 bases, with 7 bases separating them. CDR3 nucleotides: TGTGCCAGCAGTCCCCCTACCTACGAGCAGTACTTC. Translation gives CASSPPTYEQYF.

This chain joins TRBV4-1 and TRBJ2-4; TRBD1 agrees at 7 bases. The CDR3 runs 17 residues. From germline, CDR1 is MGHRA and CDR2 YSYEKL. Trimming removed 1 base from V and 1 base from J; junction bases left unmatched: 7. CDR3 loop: CASSQGPGTAAKNIQYF. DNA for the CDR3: TGCGCCAGCAGCCAAGGACCTGGGACAGCTGCCAAAAACATTCAGTACTTC.

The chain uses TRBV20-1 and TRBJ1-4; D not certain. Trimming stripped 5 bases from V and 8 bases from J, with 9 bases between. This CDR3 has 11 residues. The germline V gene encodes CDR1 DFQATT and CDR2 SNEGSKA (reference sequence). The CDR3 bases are TGCAGTGCTCCTAGGTACGAAAAACTGTTTTTT. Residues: CSAPRYEKLFF.

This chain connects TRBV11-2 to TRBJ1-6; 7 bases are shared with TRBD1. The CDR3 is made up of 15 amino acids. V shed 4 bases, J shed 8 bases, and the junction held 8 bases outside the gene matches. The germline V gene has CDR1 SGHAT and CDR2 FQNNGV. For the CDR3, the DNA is TGTGCCAGCAGCTCGATACAGGGGAAGTATTCACCCCTCCACTTT. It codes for CASSSIQGKYSPLHF.

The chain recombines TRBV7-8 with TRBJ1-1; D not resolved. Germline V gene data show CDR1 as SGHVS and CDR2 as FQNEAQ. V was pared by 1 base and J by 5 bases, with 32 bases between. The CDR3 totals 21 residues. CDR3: CASSLVDYPARRSGRRTEAFF. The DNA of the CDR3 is TGTGCCAGCAGCTTAGTTGACTACCCGGCCAGGAGGTCCGGGCGTCGGACTGAAGCTTTCTTT.

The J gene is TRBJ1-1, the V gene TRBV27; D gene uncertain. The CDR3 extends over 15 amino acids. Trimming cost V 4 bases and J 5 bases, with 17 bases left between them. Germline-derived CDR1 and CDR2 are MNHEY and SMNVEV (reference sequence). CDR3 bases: TGTGCCAGCAGTTCCTTCGGGGTCCCCCGTACTGAAGCTTTCTTT. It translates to CASSSFGVPRTEAFF.

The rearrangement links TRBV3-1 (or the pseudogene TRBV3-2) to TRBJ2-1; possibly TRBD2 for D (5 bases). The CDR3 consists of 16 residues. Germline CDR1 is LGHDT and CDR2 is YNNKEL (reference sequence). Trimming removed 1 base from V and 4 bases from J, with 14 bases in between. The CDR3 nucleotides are TGTGCCAGCAGCCAAGGCACCAGCGGCCTATACAATGAGCAGTTCTTC. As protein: CASSQGTSGLYNEQFF.

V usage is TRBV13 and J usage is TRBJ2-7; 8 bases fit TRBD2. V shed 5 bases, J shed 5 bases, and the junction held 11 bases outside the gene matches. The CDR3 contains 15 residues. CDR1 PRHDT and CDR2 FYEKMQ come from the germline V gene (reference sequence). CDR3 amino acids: CASSTSGGTRDEQYF. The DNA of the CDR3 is TGTGCCAGCAGCACCTCCGGTGGGACTAGGGACGAGCAGTACTTC.

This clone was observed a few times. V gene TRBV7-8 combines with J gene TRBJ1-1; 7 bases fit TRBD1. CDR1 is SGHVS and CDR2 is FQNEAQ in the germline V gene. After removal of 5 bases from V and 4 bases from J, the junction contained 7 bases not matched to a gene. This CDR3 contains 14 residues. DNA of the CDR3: TGTGCCAGCAGCACAAGGGGGCTTGGCACTGAAGCTTTCTTT. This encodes CASSTRGLGTEAFF.

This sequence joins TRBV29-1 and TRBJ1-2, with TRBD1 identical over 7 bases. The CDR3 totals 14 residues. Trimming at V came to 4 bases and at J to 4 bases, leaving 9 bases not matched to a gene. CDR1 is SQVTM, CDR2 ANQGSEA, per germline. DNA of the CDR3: TGCAGCGTTGCGCAGGGCGCAGGGGGCTATGGCTACACCTTC. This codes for CSVAQGAGGYGYTF.

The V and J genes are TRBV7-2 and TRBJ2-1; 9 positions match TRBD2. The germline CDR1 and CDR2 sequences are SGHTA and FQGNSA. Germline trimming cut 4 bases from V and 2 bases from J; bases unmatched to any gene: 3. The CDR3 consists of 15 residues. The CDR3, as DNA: TGTGCCAGCAGCTCTCTAGCGGGGACCTACAATGAGCAGTTCTTC. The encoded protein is CASSSLAGTYNEQFF.

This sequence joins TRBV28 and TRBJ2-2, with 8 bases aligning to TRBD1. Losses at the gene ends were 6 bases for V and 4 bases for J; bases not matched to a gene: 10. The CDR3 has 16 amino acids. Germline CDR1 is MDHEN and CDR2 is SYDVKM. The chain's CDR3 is CASRRTGRKSTGELFF. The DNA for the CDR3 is TGTGCCAGCAGGAGGACAGGGAGAAAAAGCACCGGGGAGCTGTTTTTT.

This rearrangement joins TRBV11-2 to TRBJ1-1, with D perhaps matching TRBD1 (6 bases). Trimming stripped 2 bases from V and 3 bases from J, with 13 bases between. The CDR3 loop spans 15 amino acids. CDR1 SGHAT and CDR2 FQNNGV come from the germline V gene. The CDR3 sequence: CASSLHRVYDTEAFF. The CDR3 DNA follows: TGTGCCAGCAGCTTACACAGGGTTTATGACACTGAAGCTTTCTTT.

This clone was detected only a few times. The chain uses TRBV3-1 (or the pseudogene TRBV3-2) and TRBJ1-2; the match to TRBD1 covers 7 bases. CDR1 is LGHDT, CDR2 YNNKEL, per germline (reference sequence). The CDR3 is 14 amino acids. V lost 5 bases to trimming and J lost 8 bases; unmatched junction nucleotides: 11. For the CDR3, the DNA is TGTGCCAGCAGCAGACCCGCAGGGGGTCAGGGCTACACCTTC. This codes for CASSRPAGGQGYTF.

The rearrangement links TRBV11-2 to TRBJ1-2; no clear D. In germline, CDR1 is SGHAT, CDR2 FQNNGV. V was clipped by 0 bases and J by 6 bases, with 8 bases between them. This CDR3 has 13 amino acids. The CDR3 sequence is CASSLDIQHGYTF. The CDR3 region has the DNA TGTGCCAGCAGCTTAGATATACAGCATGGCTACACCTTC.

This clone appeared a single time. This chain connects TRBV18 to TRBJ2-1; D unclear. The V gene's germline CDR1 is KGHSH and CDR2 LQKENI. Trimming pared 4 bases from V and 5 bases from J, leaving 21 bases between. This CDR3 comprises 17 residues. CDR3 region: CASSLNRLTPMNNEQFF. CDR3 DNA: TGTGCCAGCTCACTCAATCGACTCACCCCAATGAACAATGAGCAGTTCTTC.

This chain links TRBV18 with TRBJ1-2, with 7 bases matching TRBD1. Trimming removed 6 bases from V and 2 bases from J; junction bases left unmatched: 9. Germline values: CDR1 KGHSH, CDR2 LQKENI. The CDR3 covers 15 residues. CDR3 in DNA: TGTGCCAGCTCCCCCGTGACGACAGGGAACTATGGCTACACCTTC. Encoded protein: CASSPVTTGNYGYTF.

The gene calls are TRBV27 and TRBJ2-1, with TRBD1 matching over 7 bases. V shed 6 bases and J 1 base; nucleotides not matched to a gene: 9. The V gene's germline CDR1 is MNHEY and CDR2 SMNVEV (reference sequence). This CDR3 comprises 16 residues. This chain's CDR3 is CASSSLYRGSYNEQFF. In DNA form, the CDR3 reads TGTGCCAGCAGCTCCCTCTACAGGGGATCCTACAATGAGCAGTTCTTC.

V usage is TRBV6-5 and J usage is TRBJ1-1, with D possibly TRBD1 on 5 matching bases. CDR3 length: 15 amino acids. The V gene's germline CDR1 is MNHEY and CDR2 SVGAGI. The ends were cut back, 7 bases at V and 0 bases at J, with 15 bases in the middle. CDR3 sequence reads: CASTPQGTVNTEAFF. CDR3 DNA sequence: TGTGCCAGCACTCCCCAGGGAACGGTGAACACTGAAGCTTTCTTT.

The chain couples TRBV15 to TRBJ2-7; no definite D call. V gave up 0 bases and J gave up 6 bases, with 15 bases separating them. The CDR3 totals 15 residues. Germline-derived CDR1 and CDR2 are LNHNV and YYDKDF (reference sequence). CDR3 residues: CATSREALGAPEQYF. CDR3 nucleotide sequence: TGTGCCACCAGCAGAGAAGCCCTCGGAGCTCCCGAGCAGTACTTC.

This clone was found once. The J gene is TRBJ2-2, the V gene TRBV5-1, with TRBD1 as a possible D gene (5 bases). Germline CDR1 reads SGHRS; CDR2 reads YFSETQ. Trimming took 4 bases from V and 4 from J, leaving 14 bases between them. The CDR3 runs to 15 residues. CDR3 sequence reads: CASSASTEGTGELFF. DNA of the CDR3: TGCGCCAGCAGCGCCTCGACAGAAGGCACCGGGGAGCTGTTTTTT.

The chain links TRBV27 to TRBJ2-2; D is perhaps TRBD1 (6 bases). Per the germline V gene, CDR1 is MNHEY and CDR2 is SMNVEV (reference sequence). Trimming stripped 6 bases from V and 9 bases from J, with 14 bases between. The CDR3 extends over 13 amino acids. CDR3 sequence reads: CASRWSGARELFF. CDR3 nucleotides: TGTGCCAGCAGATGGTCAGGGGCCAGGGAGCTGTTTTTT.

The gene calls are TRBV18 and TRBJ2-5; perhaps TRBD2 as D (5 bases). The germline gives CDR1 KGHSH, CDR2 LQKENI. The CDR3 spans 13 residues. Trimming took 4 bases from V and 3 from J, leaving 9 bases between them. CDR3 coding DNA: TGTGCCAGCTCACGGGGAGTGGAAGAGACCCAGTACTTC. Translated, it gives CASSRGVEETQYF.

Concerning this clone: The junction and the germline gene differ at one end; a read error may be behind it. This CDR3 reads CASSQGLAGVTDTQYF. The DNA for the CDR3 is TGTGCTAGCAGCCAGGGACTAGCGGGAGTCACAGATACGCAGTATTTT. The chain is built from TRBV7-7 and TRBJ2-3; TRBD2 matches at 14 bases. There are 16 residues in the CDR3. Germline V gene data show CDR1 as SSHAT and CDR2 as FNYEAQ (reference sequence). The entire variable domain, with the rest obtained from reference TRBV7-7 and TRBJ2-3, is as follows: GAGVSQSPRYKVTKRGQDVTLRCDPISSHATLYWYQQALGQGPEFLTYFNYEAQPDKSGLPSDRFSAERPEGSISTLTIQRTEQRDSAMYRCASSQGLAGVTDTQYFGPGTRLTVL.